Listed below are T cell receptor beta chains from one sample, sequenced in a study of blood T cell repertoires in COVID-19. Sequenced by immunoSEQ multiplex PCR; TCRdb stores in-frame clones only, minus some. The profile covers 330,000 or so clones, with more than 70% appearing a single time and just over 1% taken by the ten largest. Material: PBMCs or T cells enriched from blood (not recorded which). The receptors stem from a woman in her twenties or thirties who had been exposed to COVID-19. Both conserved end residues are part of each CDR3. A D gene is named only where the DNA matches it firmly. Only part of the rows carry a size: once, few, many, or a class if the clone is expanded.

-	TRBV24-1	once	TRBJ2-1	CATSVLASYNEQFF	TGTGCCACCAGTGTGCTAGCGAGCTACAATGAGCAGTTCTTC
-	TRBV23-1	-	TRBJ2-5	CASTEGGGPTQETQYF	TGCGCCAGCACCGAAGGGGGAGGGCCCACACAAGAGACCCAGTACTTC
-	TRBV10-2	-	TRBJ2-2	CASSAGQNTGELFF	TGCGCCAGCAGTGCAGGACAGAACACCGGGGAGCTGTTTTTT
-	TRBV10-2	few	TRBJ2-7	CASSPDRREQYF	TGCGCCAGCAGTCCCGACAGGCGCGAGCAGTACTTC
TRBD2	TRBV5-1	-	TRBJ2-1	CASSFSVAGAYNEQFF	TGCGCCAGCAGCTTCAGCGTAGCGGGGGCCTACAATGAGCAGTTCTTC
-	TRBV5-1	-	TRBJ1-2	CASSLMMMGHYGYTF	TGCGCCAGCAGCTTGATGATGATGGGGCACTATGGCTACACCTTC
-	TRBV3-1/TRBV3-2	-	TRBJ1-5	CASSLWGGNQPQHF	TGTGCCAGCAGCCTATGGGGGGGCAATCAGCCCCAGCATTTT
-	TRBV29-1	-	TRBJ2-7	CSVGRSYYEQYF	TGCAGCGTTGGTCGTAGCTACTACGAGCAGTACTTC
-	TRBV12-3/TRBV12-4	once	TRBJ1-1	CASSPPKGTEAFF	TGTGCCAGCAGTCCCCCTAAGGGGACTGAAGCTTTCTTT
-	TRBV7-2	-	TRBJ2-3	CASSFSAATDTQYF	TGTGCCAGCAGCTTTTCCGCGGCCACAGATACGCAGTATTTT
TRBD1	TRBV5-1	-	TRBJ2-3	CASSLGTGATDTQYF	TGCGCCAGCAGCTTGGGGACAGGGGCCACAGATACGCAGTATTTT
TRBD1	TRBV28	-	TRBJ1-2	CAIQGARLGGYTF	TGTGCCATCCAGGGGGCGCGTTTGGGTGGCTACACCTTC
TRBD2	TRBV5-5	-	TRBJ2-5	CASSFAAGAGETQYF	TGTGCCAGCAGCTTTGCGGCGGGAGCGGGGGAGACCCAGTACTTC
-	TRBV18	-	TRBJ1-2	CASSPPEQGGYGYTF	TGTGCCAGCTCACCACCGGAACAGGGCGGCTATGGCTACACCTTC
-	TRBV5-6	-	TRBJ2-1	CASSLANWPARDNEQFF	TGTGCCAGCAGCTTGGCCAATTGGCCAGCTCGGGACAATGAGCAGTTCTTC
-	TRBV27	-	TRBJ2-1	CASSLGLYNEQFF	TGTGCCAGCAGTTTGGGACTTTACAATGAGCAGTTCTTC
-	TRBV28	-	TRBJ2-7	CASSPQAKSSYEQYF	TGTGCCAGCAGTCCGCAGGCTAAGAGCTCCTACGAGCAGTACTTC
-	TRBV10-3	once	TRBJ2-2	CAIHGLGGTTGELFF	TGTGCCATCCACGGGTTGGGCGGGACCACCGGGGAGCTGTTTTTT
TRBD1	TRBV19	-	TRBJ2-3	CASSTGQGWDTQYF	TGTGCCAGTAGTACGGGACAGGGTTGGGATACGCAGTATTTT
TRBD1	TRBV3-1/TRBV3-2	-	TRBJ1-2	CASSVGQGNYGYTF	TGTGCCAGCAGCGTCGGACAGGGGAACTATGGCTACACCTTC
-	TRBV28	-	TRBJ1-3	CASNEASPASSGNTIYF	TGTGCCAGCAATGAGGCCAGCCCAGCGTCTTCTGGAAACACCATATATTTT
TRBD2	TRBV10-2	-	TRBJ2-1	CASSSTSGRAGYNEQFF	TGCGCCAGCAGTTCGACTAGCGGGAGGGCCGGCTACAATGAGCAGTTCTTC
TRBD1	TRBV25-1	-	TRBJ2-7	CASSEYRTGFYEQYF	TGTGCCAGCAGTGAATATCGGACAGGGTTCTACGAGCAGTACTTC
-	TRBV3-1/TRBV3-2	-	TRBJ1-4	CASSHKGGVEKLFF	TGTGCCAGCAGCCATAAAGGGGGTGTCGAAAAACTGTTTTTT
-	TRBV11-2	-	TRBJ1-1	CASSSWGGENTEAFF	TGTGCCAGCAGCTCGTGGGGGGGGGAGAACACTGAAGCTTTCTTT
TRBD2	TRBV7-3	-	TRBJ2-1	CASSLKVGLAASYNEQFF	TGTGCCAGCAGCTTAAAAGTTGGGCTAGCGGCCTCCTACAATGAGCAGTTCTTC
TRBD2	TRBV5-6	-	TRBJ2-1	CASSLLAGNYNEQFF	TGTGCCAGCAGCTTACTAGCGGGGAACTACAATGAGCAGTTCTTC
-	TRBV7-9	few	TRBJ2-5	CASSSTRLRRETQYF	TGTGCCAGCAGCTCAACGAGGCTGCGGAGAGAGACCCAGTACTTC
TRBD2	TRBV4-2	-	TRBJ2-6	CASSRGGSGANVLTF	TGTGCCAGCAGCCGCGGGGGCTCTGGGGCCAACGTCCTGACTTTC
TRBD2	TRBV27	once	TRBJ2-7	CASRTTSGRYEQYF	TGTGCCAGCAGGACCACTAGCGGGAGGTACGAGCAGTACTTC
-	TRBV4-1	-	TRBJ2-5	CASSLGGPQETQYF	TGCGCCAGCAGTTTAGGCGGGCCCCAAGAGACCCAGTACTTC
TRBD1	TRBV27	once	TRBJ2-5	CASSLGTGGKETQYF	TGTGCCAGCAGTTTGGGCACAGGGGGGAAAGAGACCCAGTACTTC
TRBD1	TRBV19	-	TRBJ1-1	CASSIIIGQGGTEAFF	TGTGCCAGTAGTATAATAATTGGACAGGGTGGCACTGAAGCTTTCTTT
-	TRBV25-1	-	TRBJ1-2	CASSEGPMGYTF	TGTGCCAGCAGTGAGGGCCCTATGGGCTACACCTTC
-	TRBV6-5	-	TRBJ2-7	CASTPPGSYEQYF	TGTGCCAGCACCCCACCCGGCTCCTACGAGCAGTACTTC
-	TRBV29-1	once	TRBJ2-7	CSVGQGTYEQYF	TGCAGCGTTGGCCAGGGCACCTACGAGCAGTACTTC
-	TRBV7-6	few	TRBJ1-5	CASSLGRNQPQHF	TGTGCCAGCAGCTTAGGTCGGAATCAGCCCCAGCATTTT
-	TRBV7-8	-	TRBJ1-2	CASSPPGGYGYTF	TGTGCCAGCAGCCCCCCGGGGGGCTATGGCTACACCTTC
-	TRBV11-3	-	TRBJ1-2	CASSKTAIYGYTF	TGTGCCAGCAGCAAGACAGCCATCTATGGCTACACCTTC
-	TRBV7-8	-	TRBJ2-1	CALEEGPYNEQFF	TGTGCCTTAGAGGAGGGACCCTACAATGAGCAGTTCTTC
TRBD2	TRBV3-1/TRBV3-2	-	TRBJ2-7	CASSQVTSGGPLLTYEQYF	TGTGCCAGCAGCCAAGTGACTAGCGGAGGCCCACTACTTACCTACGAGCAGTACTTC
-	TRBV30	-	TRBJ1-3	CAWRITRGAGNTIYF	TGTGCCTGGAGGATAACCAGGGGAGCCGGAAACACCATATATTTT
-	TRBV19	few	TRBJ1-3	CASGSTGNTIYF	TGTGCCAGCGGTAGTACTGGAAACACCATATATTTT
TRBD2	TRBV7-6	-	TRBJ2-7	CASSKLAGGPSEQYF	TGTGCCAGCAGCAAGTTAGCGGGAGGGCCTAGCGAGCAGTACTTC
-	TRBV5-4	once	TRBJ1-1	CASSLRVGVTEAFF	TGTGCCAGCAGCTTAAGGGTCGGGGTCACTGAAGCTTTCTTT